Shown below are 22 T cell receptor beta chains from a single sample sequenced in a study of type 1 regulatory T cells. TCRdb ran MiXCR on the reads and lists one entry per CDR3 protein. In the table there are around 65,000 distinct CDR3 sequences, 45% to 50% of which are singletons. What these receptors recognize is not known. The material sequenced was cultured non-Tr1 T cells, either the whole culture or a sorted T cell fraction (not recorded which). The receptors originated from a human donor in good health.

The chain joins TRBV11-1 to TRBJ1-1, with D uncertain. Germline V gives CDR1 SGHAT, CDR2 FQDESV (reference sequence). Between the trimmed V and J ends, which lost 5 bases and 8 bases, there was a span of 9 bases. The CDR3 covers 11 residues. As DNA, the CDR3 is TGTGCCAGCAGCGCACCAACCGAAGCTTTCTTT. It is translated as CASSAPTEAFF. The full variable domain, rest sourced from reference TRBV11-1 and TRBJ1-1, is EAEVAQSPRYKITEKSQAVAFWCDPISGHATLYWYRQILGQGPELLVQFQDESVVDDSQLPKDRFSAERLKGVDSTLKIQPAELGDSAMYLCASSAPTEAFFGQGTRLTVV.

The chain couples TRBV15 to TRBJ1-3, with a weak D call TRBD1 (6 bases). The CDR3 is made up of 15 amino acids. V lost 2 bases and J 2 bases, leaving 10 bases between the germline ends. Germline loops: CDR1 LNHNV, CDR2 YYDKDF (reference sequence). In nucleotides, the CDR3 is TGTGCCACCAGCAGATCCCAGGGGCCTGGAAACACCATATATTTT. It codes for CATSRSQGPGNTIYF.

The CDR3, as DNA: TGCGCCAGCAGCTTGGAAGGGGAGGAGACCCAGTACTTC. Protein: CASSLEGEETQYF. The chain carries TRBV5-1 and TRBJ2-5; either TRBD1 or TRBD2 may supply D (5 bases each). CDR1 is SGHRS, CDR2 YFSETQ, per germline. The CDR3 runs 13 residues. Trimming cost V 0 bases and J 5 bases, with 8 bases left between them.

The chain joins TRBV6-2 or TRBV6-3 to TRBJ2-5; D might be TRBD2 (6 bases). Trimming shortened V by 2 bases and J by 5 bases, and 12 bases separated the two germline ends. Germline assignment: CDR1 MNHEY and CDR2 SVGEGT. The CDR3 loop spans 14 amino acids. CDR3 sequence (DNA): TGTGCCAGCAGTTACAGGGCTAGCGTGGAGACCCAGTACTTC. Translation gives CASSYRASVETQYF.

The chain couples TRBV4-2 to TRBJ1-6; TRBD1 might be the D (5 bases). The germline V and J ends were trimmed by 4 bases and 8 bases, with 15 bases remaining between them. Germline CDR1 is LGHNA and CDR2 is YNFKEQ. There are 15 residues in the CDR3. The CDR3 DNA sequence: TGTGCCAGCAGCCTCAATCGGGACGGCTATTCACCCCTCCACTTT. Residues: CASSLNRDGYSPLHF.

This clonotype came up a few times. The V gene is TRBV7-2, the J gene TRBJ2-5, with D perhaps TRBD2 (5 bases). Trimming removed 6 bases at V and 0 bases at J, with 14 bases between. CDR1 is SGHTA and CDR2 is FQGNSA in the germline V gene. The CDR3 consists of 15 residues. CDR3 in amino acids: CASRRAVTYQETQYF. CDR3 nucleotide sequence: TGTGCCAGCAGGAGGGCCGTTACTTACCAAGAGACCCAGTACTTC.

Details on this clonotype: The junction and the germline gene differ at one end; a read error may be behind it. The rearrangement joins TRBV7-2 to TRBJ1-4; the match to TRBD1 covers 9 bases. The CDR3 has 17 amino acids. Germline V gene sequence: CDR1 SGHTA, CDR2 FQGNSA. The CDR3 region is CISSLARGQGTNEKLFF. The CDR3 DNA reads as TGTATCAGCAGCTTAGCGCGGGGACAGGGCACTAATGAAAAACTGTTTTTT.

V and J are TRBV7-7 and TRBJ1-2, with 9 bases lining up with TRBD1. V trimming: 3 bases; J trimming: 4 bases; junction bases outside the gene matches: 9. The CDR3 covers 16 residues. From germline, CDR1 is SSHAT and CDR2 FNYEAQ (reference sequence). The CDR3 DNA is TGTGCCAGCAGCTTTGGGTCGACAGGGGGTCTCTATGGCTACACCTTC. It specifies CASSFGSTGGLYGYTF.

The sample holds a few counts of this clonotype. J is TRBJ1-2 and V is TRBV20-1; 7 bases are a match to TRBD1. J lost 2 bases, V lost 1 base, and 10 bases had no gene match. The CDR3 contains 16 residues. In germline, CDR1 is DFQATT, CDR2 SNEGSKA (reference sequence). This CDR3 reads CSARAEPGQPNYGYTF. The CDR3 nucleotides are TGCAGTGCTAGAGCTGAACCGGGACAGCCAAACTATGGCTACACCTTC.

This sequence joins TRBV5-1 and TRBJ1-3; no definite D call. Trimming removed 0 bases from V and 0 bases from J, with 10 bases in between. Germline V gene sequence: CDR1 SGHRS, CDR2 YFSETQ. The CDR3 extends over 16 amino acids. CDR3 coding DNA: TGCGCCAGCAGCTTGGCCGGTCAGAACTCTGGAAACACCATATATTTT. This encodes CASSLAGQNSGNTIYF.

The CDR3 DNA follows: TGTGCCAGCAGCTTAGCGCCGGGACAGGGGGAGACCCAGTACTTC. Protein sequence: CASSLAPGQGETQYF. This rearrangement joins TRBV7-2 to TRBJ2-5; 10 bases fit TRBD1. The V segment lost 0 bases and the J segment 5 bases; nucleotides outside the gene matches: 3. CDR3 length: 15 amino acids. Germline-derived CDR1 and CDR2 are SGHTA and FQGNSA.

This rearrangement joins TRBV4-1 to TRBJ1-2; D might be TRBD1 (5 bases). Per the germline V gene, CDR1 is MGHRA and CDR2 is YSYEKL. The CDR3 runs 19 residues. V lost 4 bases and J 5 bases, leaving 29 bases between the germline ends. The CDR3 loop is CASSLGRPKEPRDQYGYTF. CDR3 nucleotide sequence: TGCGCCAGCAGCCTGGGACGACCGAAAGAACCCCGGGATCAATATGGCTACACCTTC.

This chain uses TRBV19 with TRBJ1-5; 7 positions match TRBD1. The CDR3 is made up of 13 amino acids. Germline CDR1 is LNHDA and CDR2 is SQIVND (reference sequence). J gave up 6 bases and V 8 bases, and 7 bases lay outside the gene matches. The DNA of the CDR3 is TGTGCCAGTCGGACAGGAGGTAGTCAGCCCCAGCATTTT. This translates into CASRTGGSQPQHF.

This chain connects TRBV5-1 to TRBJ2-5; D gene ambiguous. Trimming took off 1 base at V and 2 bases at J, with 6 bases between the two ends. Germline assignment: CDR1 SGHRS and CDR2 YFSETQ. The CDR3 is made up of 13 amino acids. The CDR3 here is CASSLLPQETQYF. Here the CDR3 DNA reads TGCGCCAGCAGCTTGCTCCCACAAGAGACCCAGTACTTC.

This chain uses TRBV6-2 or TRBV6-3 with TRBJ2-7; maybe TRBD1 (6 bases). Germline CDR1 and CDR2: MNHEY and SVGEGT. The CDR3 runs to 15 residues. V was shortened by 4 bases and J by 0 bases, with 13 bases between the two germline ends. CDR3 loop: CASSSPQGGSYEQYF. CDR3 DNA sequence: TGTGCCAGCAGTTCCCCCCAAGGGGGCTCCTACGAGCAGTACTTC.

V is TRBV19 and J is TRBJ2-7; 12 bases map to TRBD2. The CDR3 has 14 residues. V was pared by 8 bases and J by 2 bases, with 4 bases of the junction left unmatched. Germline assignment: CDR1 LNHDA and CDR2 SQIVND (reference sequence). The CDR3 DNA follows: TGTGCCAGTCGCCGACTAGCGGGGGCCTACGAGCAGTACTTC. Its translation is CASRRLAGAYEQYF.

This clonotype was counted once. The V and J genes are TRBV7-8 and TRBJ1-1; no definite D call. There are 15 residues in the CDR3. Germline CDR1 SGHVS, CDR2 FQNEAQ. The V and J ends lost 2 bases and 4 bases respectively, with 14 bases between them. CDR3: CASSLRPARGTEAFF. The CDR3 DNA follows: TGTGCCAGCAGCTTACGTCCAGCTCGGGGCACTGAAGCTTTCTTT.

This chain joins TRBV10-3 and TRBJ1-2; the match to TRBD1 covers 10 bases. The CDR3 consists of 16 residues. V gave up 4 bases and J gave up 8 bases; unmatched junction bases: 13. CDR1 and CDR2 (germline): ENHRY, SYGVKD. DNA of the CDR3: TGTGCCATCAGTGGTGTGTGGGGACAGGGGACCTTCGGCTACACCTTC. Amino acids: CAISGVWGQGTFGYTF.

Many counts were recorded for this clonotype. This chain connects TRBV2 to TRBJ2-7; no definite D call. This CDR3 region has 15 residues. V was shortened by 7 bases and J by 2 bases, with 18 bases between the two germline ends. Germline CDR1 and CDR2: SNHLY and FYNNEI. DNA of the CDR3: TGTGCCAGCACTAAAGACCGCCAAATTACCTACGAGCAGTACTTC. Translating it yields CASTKDRQITYEQYF.

This clonotype occurred many times. CDR3 nucleotides: TGTGCCAGCAGCTTAAATCCGGGACAGGGGGTTGGCTACACCTTC. Translated: CASSLNPGQGVGYTF. V and J are TRBV7-6 and TRBJ1-2; 11 bases are a match to TRBD1. V shed 2 bases, J shed 7 bases, and the junction held 6 bases outside the gene matches. CDR3 size: 15 residues. Germline values: CDR1 SGHVS, CDR2 FNYEAQ.

The rearrangement links TRBV7-2 to TRBJ2-3; 8 bases map to TRBD2. From germline, CDR1 is SGHTA and CDR2 FQGNSA. The J segment lost 5 bases and the V segment lost 6 bases, leaving 7 bases of the junction unmatched. This CDR3 is built from 14 residues. Here the CDR3 DNA reads TGTGCCAGCAGGCCGGGGGGGCCGGAAGATACGCAGTATTTT. Translated, it gives CASRPGGPEDTQYF.

The chain recombines TRBV6-2 or TRBV6-3 with TRBJ2-3; TRBD2 matches 7 bases. The CDR3 has 15 residues. Germline CDR1 reads MNHEY; CDR2 reads SVGEGT. V lost 2 bases, J lost 2 bases, and 4 bases stayed unmatched. The CDR3 here is CASSYRGGPTDTQYF. The CDR3 DNA reads as TGTGCCAGCAGTTACCGCGGGGGACCCACAGATACGCAGTATTTT.